Presented here are 32 T cell receptor beta chains from one specimen sequenced in a study of cytomegalovirus exposure and HLA in healthy donors. 60 Vbeta and 13 Jbeta primers were used in PCR. Generated by immunoSEQ multiplex PCR, the TCRdb table keeps only in-frame clones and is missing some. This table has around 110,000 clones, roughly three fifths appearing once. Sequencing was performed on PBMCs. The receptors were gathered from a woman aged 40 to 49 in good health and CMV-seropositive.

V is TRBV19 and J is TRBJ1-5, with 11 bases aligning to TRBD1. The CDR3 extends over 14 amino acids. The junction had 5 bases not matched to a gene; V was cut back by 5 bases and J by 8 bases. Germline CDR1 LNHDA, CDR2 SQIVND (reference sequence). CDR3 protein: CASSPGQGAEPQHF. The CDR3, as DNA: TGTGCCAGTAGTCCCGGACAGGGGGCAGAGCCCCAGCATTTT.

This clone was counted a few times. The rearrangement joins TRBV27 to TRBJ2-3, with D uncertain. The CDR3 is made up of 16 amino acids. Germline V gives CDR1 MNHEY, CDR2 SMNVEV (reference sequence). The V end was cut by 3 bases, the J end by 4 bases, with 17 bases between. The CDR3 DNA sequence: TGTGCCAGCAGTTTTCAGGCAGCCACCCCACCAGATACGCAGTATTTT. This encodes CASSFQAATPPDTQYF.

The chain links TRBV6-1 to TRBJ1-1; D is uncertain. Germline-derived CDR1 and CDR2 are MNHNS and SASEGT. The CDR3 consists of 13 residues. The V end lost 2 bases, the J end lost 1 base, and 5 bases lay between the germline ends. The CDR3 DNA reads as TGTGCCAGCAGTGAATCCTGGAACACTGAAGCTTTCTTT. Protein sequence: CASSESWNTEAFF.

This clone was detected a few times. The gene calls are TRBV4-1 and TRBJ1-1; D is uncertain. CDR1 is MGHRA and CDR2 is YSYEKL in the germline V gene. V lost 6 bases and J lost 5, with 16 bases in between. The CDR3 has 14 amino acids. Here the CDR3 DNA reads TGCGCCAGCAGTTTCCAGAGGGAACTTACTGAAGCTTTCTTT. Translating it yields CASSFQRELTEAFF.

The rearrangement uses TRBV7-2 and TRBJ2-7; 11 nucleotides agree with TRBD1. With V trimmed by 1 base and J by 6 bases, 8 bases remained unmatched. CDR1 is SGHTA, CDR2 FQGNSA, per germline. The CDR3 totals 16 residues. CDR3 amino acids: CASSLGTLDRGREQYF. In DNA, the CDR3 is TGTGCCAGCAGCTTAGGCACTCTGGACAGGGGGCGCGAGCAGTACTTC.

This clone was seen a single time. This sequence joins TRBV10-3 and TRBJ1-1; tentative D call: TRBD1 (5 bases). Looked up from germline, CDR1 is ENHRY and CDR2 is SYGVKD. This CDR3 region has 13 residues. The germline V and J ends were trimmed by 8 bases and 4 bases, with 14 bases remaining between them. CDR3 loop: CAIARGDSTEAFF. The CDR3 DNA sequence: TGTGCCATCGCGCGTGGGGACTCCACTGAAGCTTTCTTT.

The chain uses TRBV6-8 and TRBJ1-2; D possibly corresponds to TRBD1 (5 bases). Germline V gene data show CDR1 as MNHGY and CDR2 as SAAAGT. The CDR3 contains 13 residues. Trimming pared 2 bases from V and 6 bases from J, leaving 10 bases between. The CDR3 loop reads CASSYPQDHGYTF. The CDR3 nucleotides are TGTGCCAGCAGTTACCCACAGGACCATGGCTACACCTTC.

V and J are TRBV18 and TRBJ2-7; maybe TRBD1 (5 bases). V shed 6 bases and J shed 4 bases, with 10 bases lying between them. Germline values: CDR1 KGHSH, CDR2 LQKENI. The CDR3 totals 12 residues. In DNA, the CDR3 is TGTGCCAGCTCCCTAGACAGATACGAGCAGTACTTC. This codes for CASSLDRYEQYF.

The chain couples TRBV7-2 to TRBJ2-7; D unclear. CDR1 and CDR2 (germline): SGHTA, FQGNSA. The CDR3 has 14 amino acids. Trimming left V 0 bases short and J 2 bases short, with 8 bases between. The CDR3 loop reads CASSLARSPYEQYF. CDR3 DNA: TGTGCCAGCAGCTTAGCAAGGAGCCCCTACGAGCAGTACTTC. Full variable domain (remainder filled in from reference TRBV7-2 and TRBJ2-7): GAGVSQSPSNKVTEKGKDVELRCDPISGHTALYWYRQSLGQGLEFLIYFQGNSAPDKSGLPSDRFSAERTGGSVSTLTIQRTQQEDSAVYLCASSLARSPYEQYFGPGTRLTVT.

The chain employs TRBV2 and TRBJ2-1; D is ambiguous. Germline assignment: CDR1 SNHLY and CDR2 FYNNEI. V was shortened by 2 bases and J by 10 bases, with 18 bases between the two germline ends. This CDR3 has 15 residues. The CDR3 bases are TGTGCCAGCAGTGAAAGTCCGTCCAGGCATGGGGAGCAGTTCTTC. It specifies CASSESPSRHGEQFF.

The gene calls are TRBV2 and TRBJ2-5; D might be TRBD1 (6 bases). CDR3 length: 17 amino acids. Germline assignment: CDR1 SNHLY and CDR2 FYNNEI. V lost 3 bases and J 1 base, leaving 18 bases between the germline ends. CDR3 region: CASSDVARGSSQETQYF. The DNA of the CDR3 is TGTGCCAGCAGTGACGTGGCCAGGGGAAGTTCCCAAGAGACCCAGTACTTC. The variable domain in full, with the rest retrieved from reference TRBV2 and TRBJ2-5, is EPEVTQTPSHQVTQMGQEVILRCVPISNHLYFYWYRQILGQKVEFLVSFYNNEISEKSEIFDDQFSVERPDGSNFTLKIRSTKLEDSAMYFCASSDVARGSSQETQYFGPGTRLLVL.

The count of this clone is one. Other DNA sequences from this sample encode an identical CDR3 as well. The chain links TRBV28 to TRBJ2-7; D call uncertain. The V and J ends lost 3 bases and 3 bases respectively, with 3 bases between them. CDR3 length: 11 residues. The germline gives CDR1 MDHEN, CDR2 SYDVKM. The CDR3 DNA is TGTGCCAGCAGTTTCCGCTACGAGCAGTACTTC. Amino acid sequence: CASSFRYEQYF.

This clone was seen more than once but under ten times. The CDR3 spells CASSQDTAGVPGELFF. The CDR3 region has the DNA TGTGCCAGCAGCCAAGATACAGCGGGAGTGCCCGGGGAGCTGTTTTTT. The chain links TRBV4-2 to TRBJ2-2; 8 nucleotides line up with TRBD2. The CDR3 has 16 residues. J was trimmed by 6 bases and V by 0 bases; bases with no gene match: 6. Germline V gene lookup returns CDR1 LGHNA and CDR2 YNFKEQ.

V is TRBV5-6 and J is TRBJ1-1; D is perhaps TRBD1 (5 bases). The CDR3 consists of 14 residues. The ends were cut back, 2 bases at V and 2 bases at J, with 10 bases in the middle. Germline CDR1 SGHDT, CDR2 YYEEEE. The CDR3 reads CASSFREPNTEAFF. CDR3 DNA: TGTGCCAGCAGCTTCAGGGAACCAAACACTGAAGCTTTCTTT.

This clone was seen ten or more times. The chain uses TRBV19 and TRBJ2-5; tentative D call: TRBD2 (6 bases). Germline assignment: CDR1 LNHDA and CDR2 SQIVND (reference sequence). The germline V and J ends were trimmed by 5 bases and 2 bases, with 9 bases remaining between them. This CDR3 region has 13 residues. The CDR3 region has the DNA TGTGCCAGTAGTCGGGACTTTCAAGAGACCCAGTACTTC. This gives the protein CASSRDFQETQYF.

This clone was counted a single time. CDR3 region: CASRPGDREETQYF. The CDR3 DNA sequence: TGCGCCAGCAGGCCCGGGGACAGGGAGGAGACCCAGTACTTC. The chain carries TRBV10-1 and TRBJ2-5, with 9 bases identical to TRBD1. Germline CDR1 WNHNN, CDR2 SYGVQD (reference sequence). The CDR3 has 14 amino acids. The trim removed 6 bases at V and 5 bases at J, leaving 7 bases unmatched.

This chain connects TRBV7-2 to TRBJ2-1; possible D gene TRBD2, 6 bases. Trimming pared 1 base from V and 14 bases from J, leaving 12 bases between. This CDR3 region has 12 residues. Per the germline V gene, CDR1 is SGHTA and CDR2 is FQGNSA. CDR3 protein: CASSLGLAPEFF. CDR3 DNA sequence: TGTGCCAGCAGCTTAGGGCTAGCGCCCGAGTTCTTC.

The V gene is TRBV5-5, the J gene TRBJ2-7; D unresolved. The CDR3 has 14 residues. The V and J ends lost 3 bases and 3 bases respectively, with 13 bases between them. The germline V gene has CDR1 SGHKS and CDR2 YYEKEE (reference sequence). The CDR3 is CASSSTRSSYEQYF. In DNA form, the CDR3 reads TGTGCCAGCAGCTCCACGAGGTCCAGCTACGAGCAGTACTTC. The complete variable domain, with remaining parts taken from reference TRBV5-5 and TRBJ2-7, reads DAGVTQSPTHLIKTRGQQVTLRCSPISGHKSVSWYQQVLGQGPQFIFQYYEKEERGRGNFPDRFSARQFPNYSSELNVNALLLGDSALYLCASSSTRSSYEQYFGPGTRLTVT.

The V and J genes are TRBV29-1 and TRBJ2-5; possible D gene TRBD2, 5 bases. The end of the DNA fits TRBJ2-7 better, so the J call may be wrong. CDR3 length: 16 amino acids. From germline, CDR1 is SQVTM and CDR2 ANQGSEA. This CDR3 is CSVAPVARGDPYEQYF. The CDR3 DNA reads TGCAGCGTTGCCCCGGTCGCCCGGGGAGATCCCTACGAGCAGTACTTC.

This clone was detected a few times. This chain joins TRBV5-5 and TRBJ2-1; 10 nucleotides match TRBD1. CDR1 SGHKS and CDR2 YYEKEE come from the germline V gene (reference sequence). V lost 0 bases to trimming and J lost 8 bases; unmatched junction nucleotides: 5. The CDR3 has 15 amino acids. CDR3 residues: CASSLGTGGKDEQFF. The CDR3 coding sequence is TGTGCCAGCAGCTTGGGGACAGGGGGTAAAGATGAGCAGTTCTTC.

A few counts support this clone. The chain recombines TRBV28 with TRBJ2-1; 9 positions match TRBD2. Germline values: CDR1 MDHEN, CDR2 SYDVKM. The CDR3 has 14 amino acids. With V trimmed by 6 bases and J by 7 bases, 7 bases remained unmatched. The CDR3 loop is CASRFSGRRNEQFF. The CDR3 bases are TGTGCCAGCAGATTCAGCGGGAGGAGGAATGAGCAGTTCTTC.

J is TRBJ1-5 and V is TRBV28, with TRBD1 identical over 7 bases. This CDR3 region has 14 residues. From germline, CDR1 is MDHEN and CDR2 SYDVKM. Unmatched junction bases numbered 7, after V lost 6 bases and J lost 5 bases. The CDR3 region is CASRMDRRYQPQHF. CDR3 DNA: TGTGCCAGCAGGATGGACAGGCGCTATCAGCCCCAGCATTTT.

This clone was seen a few times. The chain couples TRBV7-9 to TRBJ2-5; D is ambiguous. The assigned J gene may be wrong: the sequence end matches TRBJ2-7 better. The CDR3 covers 13 residues. The V gene's germline CDR1 is SEHNR and CDR2 FQNEAQ (reference sequence). The DNA for the CDR3 is TGTGCCAGCAGTTATACGGCGGCTCGCGAGCAGTACTTC. Protein product: CASSYTAAREQYF.

The rearrangement joins TRBV5-1 to TRBJ2-7; 9 nucleotides agree with TRBD1. CDR3 length: 14 residues. Germline values: CDR1 SGHRS, CDR2 YFSETQ. Trimming cost V 0 bases and J 4 bases; bases outside gene matches: 2. CDR3 protein: CASSLGGQGYEQYF. CDR3 in DNA: TGCGCCAGCAGCTTGGGGGGACAGGGTTACGAGCAGTACTTC. Full variable domain (missing parts from reference TRBV5-1 and TRBJ2-7): KAGVTQTPRYLIKTRGQQVTLSCSPISGHRSVSWYQQTPGQGLQFLFEYFSETQRNKGNFPGRFSGRQFSNSRSEMNVSTLELGDSALYLCASSLGGQGYEQYFGPGTRLTVT.

V and J are TRBV5-6 and TRBJ2-3; 9 bases are shared with TRBD2. Trimming took 5 bases from V and 2 from J; bases not matched to a gene: 12. CDR3 length equals 17 residues. Per germline, CDR1 SGHDT and CDR2 YYEEEE. The CDR3 coding sequence is TGTGCCAGCAGTGCGGGAGGGCTAGCGGGCTACACAGATACGCAGTATTTT. Protein product: CASSAGGLAGYTDTQYF.

The chain has TRBV11-2 and TRBJ2-5, with 9 bases aligning to TRBD2. V dropped 1 base and J dropped 0; count of bases not matched to a gene: 6. Germline V gene sequence: CDR1 SGHAT, CDR2 FQNNGV. The CDR3 length is 17 residues. Written as DNA, the CDR3 is TGTGCCAGCAGCTTAGGCCAACTAGCGGGTTACCAAGAGACCCAGTACTTC. The encoded protein is CASSLGQLAGYQETQYF.

The V call is TRBV15, the J call TRBJ2-1, with TRBD2 matching 9 bases. Germline trimming cut 4 bases from V and 8 bases from J; bases unmatched to any gene: 9. Germline V CDR1 and CDR2: LNHNV, YYDKDF (reference sequence). The CDR3 runs to 15 residues. CDR3 nucleotide sequence: TGTGCCACCAGCATTGCTCCTAGCGGGACTGATGAGCAGTTCTTC. Translated, it gives CATSIAPSGTDEQFF.

The V call is TRBV7-9, the J call TRBJ2-7, with 7 nucleotides matching TRBD1. This CDR3 has 15 residues. J was trimmed by 7 bases and V by 5 bases; bases with no gene match: 14. Germline CDR1 is SEHNR and CDR2 is FQNEAQ (reference sequence). The CDR3 coding sequence is TGTGCCAGCAGCCAGTATGAGGACAGGCCAAAAGAGCAGTACTTC. Translating it yields CASSQYEDRPKEQYF.

This chain joins TRBV7-9 and TRBJ2-3; 9 bases agree with TRBD1. After removal of 7 bases from V and 6 bases from J, the junction contained 8 bases not matched to a gene. Looked up from germline, CDR1 is SEHNR and CDR2 is FQNEAQ (reference sequence). This CDR3 is built from 14 residues. The CDR3 region has the DNA TGTGCCAGCACACGGGACAGGGTGGGCGATACGCAGTATTTT. Protein sequence: CASTRDRVGDTQYF.

Here the CDR3 DNA reads TGCGCCAGCAGCCAGACCGGGACAGGGGCTGAAGCTTTCTTT. Its translation: CASSQTGTGAEAFF. The chain uses TRBV4-1 and TRBJ1-1; TRBD1 agrees at 10 bases. The germline gives CDR1 MGHRA, CDR2 YSYEKL. After removal of 3 bases from V and 6 bases from J, the junction contained 4 bases not matched to a gene. The CDR3 sequence is 14 residues long.

This chain joins TRBV11-2 and TRBJ2-7; D gene uncertain. Per germline, CDR1 SGHAT and CDR2 FQNNGV. V was clipped by 2 bases and J by 2 bases, with 13 bases between them. The CDR3 runs to 15 residues. CDR3 coding DNA: TGTGCCAGCAGCTTAAGTGGAAGCGAAGCCTACGAGCAGTACTTC. Protein product: CASSLSGSEAYEQYF.

This clone was counted once. The CDR3 here is CASSLQGPYGYTF. The CDR3 DNA is TGTGCCAGCAGCTTACAGGGTCCCTATGGCTACACCTTC. The chain has TRBV11-2 and TRBJ1-2; D possibly corresponds to TRBD1 (5 bases). The CDR3 sequence is 13 residues long. CDR1 and CDR2 from the germline V gene are SGHAT and FQNNGV. V lost 2 bases and J lost 4, with 8 bases in between.